The 32 T cell receptor beta chains reported below all come from one sample, sequenced in a study of cytomegalovirus exposure and HLA in healthy donors. 13 Jbeta primers and 60 Vbeta primers were used for the PCR. The data were produced by immunoSEQ multiplex PCR, yet TCRdb's version contains in-frame clones alone and is incomplete. The sample includes 120,000 to 150,000 clones, over 80% seen only once; the top ten take roughly 2.9%. The sample consisted of PBMCs. Source of these receptors: a woman in her 30s in good health and CMV-seronegative.

The chain joins TRBV28 to TRBJ2-5; TRBD2 aligns across 12 bases. This CDR3 contains 15 residues. The germline V gene encodes CDR1 MDHEN and CDR2 SYDVKM. Trimming at V came to 4 bases and at J to 3 bases, leaving 3 bases not matched to a gene. CDR3 amino acids: CASSSSGRVEETQYF. The CDR3 bases are TGTGCCAGCAGTTCTAGCGGGAGGGTGGAAGAGACCCAGTACTTC.

The chain combines TRBV28 with TRBJ2-1, with D perhaps TRBD1 (6 bases). Looked up from germline, CDR1 is MDHEN and CDR2 is SYDVKM. V was shortened by 6 bases and J by 11 bases, with 14 bases between the two germline ends. The CDR3 is 12 residues long. The CDR3 DNA is TGTGCCAGCAGCCCAGGGGAATGGAAGCAGTTCTTC. Its translation: CASSPGEWKQFF.

The chain carries TRBV10-1 and TRBJ2-1; TRBD2 aligns across 11 bases. Germline V gene sequence: CDR1 WNHNN, CDR2 SYGVQD (reference sequence). The CDR3 totals 17 residues. V shed 2 bases, J shed 4 bases, and the junction held 7 bases outside the gene matches. CDR3 region: CASSENGGLAEYNEQFF. The CDR3 bases are TGCGCCAGCAGTGAGAATGGGGGACTAGCGGAATACAATGAGCAGTTCTTC.

The J gene is TRBJ2-7, the V gene TRBV2; tentatively, D is TRBD1 (7 bases). V was shortened by 6 bases and J by 4 bases, with 10 bases between the two germline ends. CDR1 is SNHLY, CDR2 FYNNEI, per germline. The CDR3 is 12 amino acids. The CDR3 spells CASRAGGYEQYF. CDR3 bases: TGTGCCAGCAGGGCAGGGGGGTACGAGCAGTACTTC. The full variable domain, rest sourced from reference TRBV2 and TRBJ2-7, is EPEVTQTPSHQVTQMGQEVILRCVPISNHLYFYWYRQILGQKVEFLVSFYNNEISEKSEIFDDQFSVERPDGSNFTLKIRSTKLEDSAMYFCASRAGGYEQYFGPGTRLTVT.

The rearrangement uses TRBV7-8 and TRBJ2-7; 13 bases fit TRBD2. The CDR3 is 16 residues long. Trimming removed 5 bases from V and 2 bases from J; junction bases left unmatched: 6. Looked up from germline, CDR1 is SGHVS and CDR2 is FQNEAQ. CDR3 DNA: TGTGCCAGCAGCCCGTTCGGACTAGCGGGAGCCTACGAGCAGTACTTC. Its protein is CASSPFGLAGAYEQYF.

This rearrangement joins TRBV6-5 to TRBJ1-5, with TRBD1 as a possible D gene (6 bases). This CDR3 spans 13 amino acids. V was cut by 6 bases and J by 6 bases, with 12 bases left in between. CDR1 is MNHEY, CDR2 SVGAGI, per germline. The CDR3 region is CASSPGTIQPQHF. The CDR3 DNA is TGTGCCAGCAGCCCCGGGACAATTCAGCCCCAGCATTTT.

This clone was seen just once. The chain links TRBV18 to TRBJ1-4; TRBD1 matches 7 bases. The CDR3 has 15 amino acids. V shed 3 bases and J 3 bases; nucleotides not matched to a gene: 4. Germline-derived CDR1 and CDR2 are KGHSH and LQKENI. The chain's CDR3 is CASSPWGQPNEKLFF. CDR3 nucleotide sequence: TGTGCCAGCTCACCGTGGGGACAGCCTAATGAAAAACTGTTTTTT.

The rearrangement joins TRBV5-1 to TRBJ2-2, with D uncertain. The CDR3 sequence is 15 residues long. V dropped 0 bases and J dropped 4 bases, with 10 bases sitting between them. The germline CDR1 and CDR2 sequences are SGHRS and YFSETQ. The CDR3 spells CASSLDTESTGELFF. The CDR3 nucleotides read TGCGCCAGCAGCTTGGATACAGAGAGCACCGGGGAGCTGTTTTTT. The entire variable domain, with the rest obtained from reference TRBV5-1 and TRBJ2-2, is as follows: KAGVTQTPRYLIKTRGQQVTLSCSPISGHRSVSWYQQTPGQGLQFLFEYFSETQRNKGNFPGRFSGRQFSNSRSEMNVSTLELGDSALYLCASSLDTESTGELFFGEGSRLTVL.

The chain couples TRBV15 to TRBJ1-1; D gene ambiguous. Germline V lookup: CDR1 LNHNV, CDR2 YYDKDF (reference sequence). This CDR3 has 13 amino acids. Trimming cost V 2 bases and J 6 bases, with 10 bases left between them. The CDR3 loop is CATSRYSGAEAFF. CDR3 coding DNA: TGTGCCACCAGCAGATATAGCGGCGCTGAAGCTTTCTTT.

The V and J genes are TRBV5-1 and TRBJ2-3; the D gene is possibly TRBD1 (6 bases). The length of the CDR3 is 13 residues. V lost 6 bases, J lost 6 bases, and 14 bases lay in between. Germline assignment: CDR1 SGHRS and CDR2 YFSETQ. The CDR3 sequence: CASKLQGLDTQYF. CDR3 DNA sequence: TGCGCCAGCAAGCTCCAGGGGCTTGATACGCAGTATTTT.

The V and J genes are TRBV7-2 and TRBJ2-5; perhaps TRBD2 as D (6 bases). Germline V gene sequence: CDR1 SGHTA, CDR2 FQGNSA. The length of the CDR3 is 14 residues. Between the trimmed V and J ends, which lost 5 bases and 2 bases, there was a span of 12 bases. CDR3 bases: TGTGCCAGCAGCCCGACTAGATGGCAAGAGACCCAGTACTTC. Translated, it gives CASSPTRWQETQYF.

The chain links TRBV6-1 to TRBJ2-1; 8 nucleotides match TRBD2. With V trimmed by 2 bases and J by 10 bases, 10 bases remained unmatched. Germline CDR1 and CDR2: MNHNS and SASEGT. The CDR3 loop spans 15 amino acids. The CDR3 loop is CASSEFGLAGVEQFF. For the CDR3, the DNA is TGTGCCAGCAGTGAATTTGGGCTAGCGGGCGTGGAGCAGTTCTTC.

This clone was observed a single time. The V gene is TRBV29-1, the J gene TRBJ2-7; D may be TRBD2 (5 bases). Germline CDR1 is SQVTM and CDR2 is ANQGSEA. CDR3 length: 13 residues. V gave up 1 base and J gave up 5 bases, with 12 bases separating them. CDR3 nucleotides: TGCAGCGTTGAAGGACGGGATCCTAACGAGCAGTACTTC. It encodes CSVEGRDPNEQYF.

In its sample, this clone was seen once. The gene calls are TRBV29-1 and TRBJ1-1; 7 bases are shared with TRBD1. The CDR3 is 13 amino acids. Trimming removed 7 bases from V and 4 bases from J; junction bases left unmatched: 9. The V gene's germline CDR1 is SQVTM and CDR2 ANQGSEA. The CDR3 DNA reads TGCAGCGCTCCTAGACAGGGAGGCACTGAAGCTTTCTTT. This encodes CSAPRQGGTEAFF. The whole variable domain, remainder taken from reference TRBV29-1 and TRBJ1-1, is SAVISQKPSRDICQRGTSLTIQCQVDSQVTMMFWYRQQPGQSLTLIATANQGSEATYESGFVIDKFPISRPNLTFSTLTVSNMSPEDSSIYLCSAPRQGGTEAFFGQGTRLTVV.

The CDR3: CSARGGLAPREQFF. The CDR3, as DNA: TGCAGCGCCCGGGGGGGACTAGCGCCACGAGAGCAGTTCTTC. The chain is built from TRBV29-1 and TRBJ2-1, with 10 bases matching TRBD2. The CDR3 is made up of 14 amino acids. CDR1 SQVTM and CDR2 ANQGSEA come from the germline V gene. V lost 7 bases, J lost 10 bases, and 13 bases stayed unmatched.

This clone has only one observation. The rearrangement links TRBV6-6 to TRBJ2-1, with 9 bases fitting TRBD2. The germline CDR1 and CDR2 sequences are MNHNY and SVGAGI (reference sequence). V shed 7 bases, J shed 6 bases, and the junction held 7 bases outside the gene matches. The CDR3 is 14 residues long. The CDR3 spells CASNLAGLSNEQFF. The CDR3 DNA sequence: TGTGCCAGCAATCTAGCGGGATTGTCCAATGAGCAGTTCTTC.

The rearrangement links TRBV6-5 to TRBJ1-2, with 12 bases lining up with TRBD1. The CDR3 is 13 residues long. Germline CDR1 reads MNHEY; CDR2 reads SVGAGI. Unmatched junction bases numbered 3, after V lost 6 bases and J lost 7 bases. CDR3 sequence reads: CASRGTGGLGYTF. The CDR3 DNA is TGTGCCAGCAGAGGGACAGGGGGCCTTGGCTACACCTTC.

V usage is TRBV7-2 and J usage is TRBJ2-1, with 7 bases that match TRBD1. Germline lookup yields CDR1 SGHTA and CDR2 FQGNSA. This CDR3 is 15 amino acids long. Trimming removed 5 bases from V and 0 bases from J; junction bases left unmatched: 4. CDR3 bases: TGTGCCAGCAGCACGACAGGGAGCTCCTACAATGAGCAGTTCTTC. This translates into CASSTTGSSYNEQFF.

The rearrangement uses TRBV5-1 and TRBJ2-1, with 9 bases aligning to TRBD2. The germline CDR1 and CDR2 sequences are SGHRS and YFSETQ. V gave up 3 bases and J gave up 2 bases; unmatched junction bases: 9. CDR3 size: 17 residues. The CDR3 loop is CASSSPFRGRAYNEQFF. CDR3 coding DNA: TGCGCCAGCAGCTCGCCTTTTCGCGGGAGGGCCTACAATGAGCAGTTCTTC. The variable domain in full, with the rest retrieved from reference TRBV5-1 and TRBJ2-1, is KAGVTQTPRYLIKTRGQQVTLSCSPISGHRSVSWYQQTPGQGLQFLFEYFSETQRNKGNFPGRFSGRQFSNSRSEMNVSTLELGDSALYLCASSSPFRGRAYNEQFFGPGTRLTVL.

The chain uses TRBV6-4 and TRBJ1-5, with 9 bases lining up with TRBD1. V was pared by 3 bases and J by 4 bases, with 1 base of the junction left unmatched. Germline CDR1 is MRHNA and CDR2 is SNTAGT. CDR3 length: 14 amino acids. This CDR3 reads CASSEGQGNQPQHF. In DNA, the CDR3 is TGTGCCAGCAGTGAGGGACAGGGTAATCAGCCCCAGCATTTT.

The V gene is TRBV18, the J gene TRBJ2-2; D is uncertain. The germline gives CDR1 KGHSH, CDR2 LQKENI. The CDR3 is made up of 15 amino acids. With 3 bases removed from V and 4 bases from J, the gap between germline ends came to 12 bases. Written as DNA, the CDR3 is TGTGCCAGCTCACCCACCGGCACAGCCACCGGGGAGCTGTTTTTT. Translating it yields CASSPTGTATGELFF.

This clone appeared a single time. V usage is TRBV2 and J usage is TRBJ1-1, with a weak D call TRBD1 (5 bases). The CDR3 is made up of 12 amino acids. Germline V gene sequence: CDR1 SNHLY, CDR2 FYNNEI. Trimming cost V 8 bases and J 11 bases, with 18 bases left between them. CDR3 sequence reads: CASQTGARAAFF. CDR3 coding DNA: TGTGCCAGCCAAACAGGTGCCCGTGCGGCTTTCTTT.

The chain links TRBV6-4 to TRBJ1-1, with D maybe TRBD1 (5 bases). Germline values: CDR1 MRHNA, CDR2 SNTAGT. The CDR3 has 13 amino acids. V was pared by 3 bases and J by 6 bases, with 11 bases between. The CDR3, as DNA: TGTGCCAGCAGTGAGGGGCAGTGGGCTGAAGCTTTCTTT. Its protein product is CASSEGQWAEAFF.

The chain links TRBV5-1 to TRBJ2-3; D is perhaps TRBD1 (6 bases). Germline CDR1 reads SGHRS; CDR2 reads YFSETQ. Trimming left V 0 bases short and J 2 bases short, with 13 bases between. The length of the CDR3 is 16 residues. The CDR3 here is CASSLDGTPSTDTQYF. The CDR3 DNA reads TGCGCCAGCAGCTTGGACGGGACACCTTCCACAGATACGCAGTATTTT.

The J gene is TRBJ2-1, the V gene TRBV23-1, with 10 nucleotides matching TRBD2. TRBV23-1 has ORF status, its function being uncertain. V trimming: 0 bases; J trimming: 4 bases; junction bases outside the gene matches: 3. This CDR3 contains 16 residues. CDR3 protein: CASSQSASGGYNEQFF. CDR3 DNA sequence: TGCGCCAGCAGTCAATCGGCTAGCGGGGGATACAATGAGCAGTTCTTC.

This clone was detected only once. The gene calls are TRBV27 and TRBJ2-1, with 9 bases fitting TRBD2. The CDR3 is 17 residues long. V lost 4 bases to trimming and J lost 4 bases; unmatched junction nucleotides: 11. CDR1 and CDR2 (germline): MNHEY, SMNVEV (reference sequence). The CDR3 DNA follows: TGTGCCAGCAGTTCCCTGACTAGCGGCACCTTTTACAATGAGCAGTTCTTC. Its translation is CASSSLTSGTFYNEQFF.

The rearrangement links TRBV5-3 to TRBJ2-7; 7 bases agree with TRBD1. TRBV5-3 is an ORF, with its function uncertain. V dropped 2 bases and J dropped 1; count of bases not matched to a gene: 12. The CDR3 is 17 amino acids. The CDR3 DNA sequence: TGTGCCAGAAGCTTAATATCGCTGGCAGGGGGTTCCTACGAGCAGTACTTC. Protein product: CARSLISLAGGSYEQYF.

The gene calls are TRBV19 and TRBJ2-1; 8 bases line up with TRBD1. Germline V gives CDR1 LNHDA, CDR2 SQIVND (reference sequence). This CDR3 is 16 amino acids long. Losses at the gene ends were 6 bases for V and 3 bases for J; bases not matched to a gene: 10. CDR3 sequence (DNA): TGTGCCAGTAGACAATATACAGGGGGTAACTACAATGAGCAGTTCTTC. Encoded protein: CASRQYTGGNYNEQFF.

The rearrangement uses TRBV7-6 and TRBJ1-2; a possible D gene is TRBD1 (6 bases). With 5 bases removed from V and 3 bases from J, the gap between germline ends came to 10 bases. The CDR3 totals 13 residues. Germline values: CDR1 SGHVS, CDR2 FNYEAQ. Written as DNA, the CDR3 is TGTGCCAGCAGCCTCAGGGGTGACTATGGCTACACCTTC. It yields the protein CASSLRGDYGYTF. Supplemented by reference TRBV7-6 and TRBJ1-2, the full variable domain reads GAGVSQSPRYKVTKRGQDVALRCDPISGHVSLYWYRQALGQGPEFLTYFNYEAQQDKSGLPNDRFSAERPEGSISTLTIQRTEQRDSAMYRCASSLRGDYGYTFGSGTRLTVV.

The chain employs TRBV9 and TRBJ2-1; TRBD1 matches 10 bases. Germline V CDR1 and CDR2: SGDLS, YYNGEE. V shed 3 bases, J shed 4 bases, and the junction held 7 bases outside the gene matches. The CDR3 is made up of 16 amino acids. The CDR3 DNA is TGTGCCAGCAGCGAACGGGGGGACAGGGGTTACAATGAGCAGTTCTTC. It is translated as CASSERGDRGYNEQFF.

The chain carries TRBV9 and TRBJ2-7; the D gene is possibly TRBD2 (5 bases). CDR1 SGDLS and CDR2 YYNGEE come from the germline V gene. The CDR3 loop spans 13 amino acids. The V and J ends lost 4 bases and 0 bases respectively, with 8 bases between them. CDR3 DNA sequence: TGTGCCAGCAGCCCGGGAATCTCCTACGAGCAGTACTTC. Its translation is CASSPGISYEQYF.

V gene TRBV10-3 combines with J gene TRBJ2-7, with 11 nucleotides matching TRBD2. The CDR3 is 15 amino acids. From germline, CDR1 is ENHRY and CDR2 SYGVKD. Trimming removed 3 bases from V and 1 base from J; junction bases left unmatched: 2. CDR3 sequence reads: CAISDLAGGSYEQYF. CDR3 nucleotide sequence: TGTGCCATCAGTGACCTAGCGGGAGGATCCTACGAGCAGTACTTC.